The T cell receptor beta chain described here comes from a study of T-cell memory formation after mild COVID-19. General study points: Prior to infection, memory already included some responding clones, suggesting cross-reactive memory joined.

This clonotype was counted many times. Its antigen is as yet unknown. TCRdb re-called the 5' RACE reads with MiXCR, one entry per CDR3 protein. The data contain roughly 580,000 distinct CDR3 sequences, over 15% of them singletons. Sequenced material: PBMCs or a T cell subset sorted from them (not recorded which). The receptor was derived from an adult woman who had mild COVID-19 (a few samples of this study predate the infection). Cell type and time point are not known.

The CDR3, as DNA: TGTGCCAGCAGCGCCGGACAGGGTCGGATCAAAAACATTCAGTACTTC. As protein: CASSAGQGRIKNIQYF. The chain joins TRBV5-5 to TRBJ2-4; 8 bases line up with TRBD1. From germline, CDR1 is SGHKS and CDR2 YYEKEE (reference sequence). This CDR3 is 16 amino acids long. The ends lost 4 bases at V and 3 bases at J; junction bases unmatched: 9. The full variable domain, completed using reference TRBV5-5 and TRBJ2-4, is DAGVTQSPTHLIKTRGQQVTLRCSPISGHKSVSWYQQVLGQGPQFIFQYYEKEERGRGNFPDRFSARQFPNYSSELNVNALLLGDSALYLCASSAGQGRIKNIQYFGAGTRLSVL.